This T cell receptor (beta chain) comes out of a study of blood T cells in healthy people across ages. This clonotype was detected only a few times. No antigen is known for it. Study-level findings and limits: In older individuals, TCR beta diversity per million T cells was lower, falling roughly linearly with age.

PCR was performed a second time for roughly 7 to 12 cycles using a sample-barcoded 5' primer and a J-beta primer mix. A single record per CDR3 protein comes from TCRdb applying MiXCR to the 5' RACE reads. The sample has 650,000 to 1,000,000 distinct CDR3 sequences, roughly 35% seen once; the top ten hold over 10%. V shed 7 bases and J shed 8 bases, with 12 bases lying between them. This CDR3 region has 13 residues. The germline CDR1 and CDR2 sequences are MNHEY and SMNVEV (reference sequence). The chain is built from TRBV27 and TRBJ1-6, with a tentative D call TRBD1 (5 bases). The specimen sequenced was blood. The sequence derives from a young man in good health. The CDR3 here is CASKRPGDSPLHF. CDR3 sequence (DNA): TGTGCCAGCAAGCGCCCGGGGGATTCACCCCTCCACTTT.